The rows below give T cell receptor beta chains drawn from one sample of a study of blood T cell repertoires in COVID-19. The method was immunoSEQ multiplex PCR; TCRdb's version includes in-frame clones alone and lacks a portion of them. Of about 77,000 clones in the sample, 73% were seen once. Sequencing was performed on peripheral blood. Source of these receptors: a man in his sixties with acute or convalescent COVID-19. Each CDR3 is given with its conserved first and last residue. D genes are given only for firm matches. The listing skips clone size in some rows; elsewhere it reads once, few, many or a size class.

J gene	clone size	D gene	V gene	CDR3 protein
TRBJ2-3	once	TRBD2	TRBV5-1	CASSGAGGTDTQYF
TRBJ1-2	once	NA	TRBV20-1	CSARGRAGYTF
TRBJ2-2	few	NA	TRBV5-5	CASSWDIGELFF
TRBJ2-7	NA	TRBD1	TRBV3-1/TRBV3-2	CASSQEAPGQGAEEQYF
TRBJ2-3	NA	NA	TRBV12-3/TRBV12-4	CASIQGSTDTQYF
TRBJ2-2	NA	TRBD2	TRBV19	CASSTRLAGEVDGELFF
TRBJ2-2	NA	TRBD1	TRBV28	CASRRPGQGITGELFF
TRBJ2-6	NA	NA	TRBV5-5	CASSLAPSGANVLTF
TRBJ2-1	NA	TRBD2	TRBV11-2	CASSLTSGPDNEQFF
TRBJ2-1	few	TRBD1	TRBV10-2	CASRIGTGSIEQFF
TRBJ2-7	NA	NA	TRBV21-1	CASRIRPRGGGEQYF
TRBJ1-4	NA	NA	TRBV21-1	CASSKYQGLGEKLFF
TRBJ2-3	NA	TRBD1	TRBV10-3	CAIFDRGSTDTQYF
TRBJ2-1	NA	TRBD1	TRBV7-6	CASSPLQGTVRNEQFF
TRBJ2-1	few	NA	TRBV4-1	CASSQERTPAGEQFF
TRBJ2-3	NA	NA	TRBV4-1	CASSQDWAGPTDTQYF
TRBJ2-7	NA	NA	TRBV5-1	CASSVEGVYEQYF
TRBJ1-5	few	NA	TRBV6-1	CASSEVPGLSNQPQHF
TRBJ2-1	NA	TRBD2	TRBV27	CASSFGLAGSNEQFF
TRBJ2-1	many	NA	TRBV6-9	CASSYSTDGQFF
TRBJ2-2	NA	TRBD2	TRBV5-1	CASSFLTSGGTGELFF
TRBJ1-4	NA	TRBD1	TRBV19	CASSIVPTGGNEKLFF
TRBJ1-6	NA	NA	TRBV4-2	CASSPSTGGDSPLHF
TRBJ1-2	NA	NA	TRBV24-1	CATSASPRTEGYTF
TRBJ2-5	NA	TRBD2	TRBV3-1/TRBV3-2	CASSSPSGNDIQETQYF
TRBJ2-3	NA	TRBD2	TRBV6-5	CAMGSGGALDTQYF
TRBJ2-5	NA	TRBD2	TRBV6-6	CASSWISGGSETQYF
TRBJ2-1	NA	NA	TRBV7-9	CASSLGRTPYNEQFF
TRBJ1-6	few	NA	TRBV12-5	CASGLDSTSPLHF
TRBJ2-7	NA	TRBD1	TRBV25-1	CASSSGTGNYEQYF
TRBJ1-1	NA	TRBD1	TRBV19	CASSRTLRQGNTEAFF
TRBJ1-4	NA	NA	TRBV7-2	CASSLFPNEKLFF
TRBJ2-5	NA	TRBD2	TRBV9	CASSVQNGGETQYF
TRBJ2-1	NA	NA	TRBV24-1	CATSDSGPGVHNNEQFF
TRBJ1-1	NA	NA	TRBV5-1	CASSLDRPDTNTEAFF
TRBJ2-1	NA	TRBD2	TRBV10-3	CAVALGGGSNEQFF
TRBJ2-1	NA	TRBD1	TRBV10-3	CAISPGTGVNEQFF
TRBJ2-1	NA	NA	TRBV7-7	CASSPRRTESLDYPPNEQFF